A single sample is the source of the 27 T cell receptor beta chains below, sequenced in a study of regulatory T cells in long-lasting Graves disease listed by TCRdb under 2021. The meaning of the sample's time point label: newly diagnosed GD, antithyroid drugs for less than 3 months. For both TCR sequencing and RNA sequencing, RNA was extracted from PBMCs using TRIzol. Library generation was performed with multiplex PCR. Instrument used: Illumina HiSeq 4000. To build TCR beta libraries, CDR3 regions were amplified by Arm-PCR using iRepertoire HTBI primers. TCRdb trimmed public reads at Q25 via fastp, called clones via MiXCR and kept in-frame beta chains. One record per CDR3 amino acid sequence lists the most common genes and DNA. This sample has over 200,000 distinct CDR3 sequences in its table, and about 17% of those were observed once. The top ten constitute approximately 20% of the sample. The material was peripheral blood mononuclear cells (PBMCs), obtained at new diagnosis, from a patient treated with antithyroid drugs. The receptor source for this set is a female donor with Graves disease.

In this sample, this clonotype turned up many times. The rearrangement uses TRBV15 and TRBJ2-3, with 7 positions matching TRBD2. This CDR3 region has 18 residues. V dropped 1 base and J dropped 5; count of bases not matched to a gene: 15. Germline V CDR1 and CDR2: LNHNV, YYDKDF (reference sequence). The chain's CDR3 is CATSRGIAPAGEGDTQYF. CDR3 bases: TGTGCCACCAGCAGAGGAATCGCACCTGCGGGAGAAGGAGATACGCAGTATTTT.

In this sample, this clonotype turned up many times. The V call is TRBV12-3 or TRBV12-4, the J call TRBJ2-5, with 9 nucleotides matching TRBD1. CDR3 size: 14 residues. With 7 bases clipped from V and 3 bases from J, the junction kept 6 bases outside the gene matches. The CDR3 spells CASNDRGGEETQYF. In DNA, the CDR3 is TGTGCCAGCAACGACAGGGGGGGCGAAGAGACCCAGTACTTC.

This clonotype was observed many times. The V and J genes are TRBV5-1 and TRBJ1-4; TRBD1 agrees at 10 bases. Germline CDR1 and CDR2: SGHRS and YFSETQ. J was trimmed by 6 bases and V by 4 bases; bases with no gene match: 6. The CDR3 consists of 15 residues. The DNA of the CDR3 is TGCGCCAGCAGCGTAGCCGGGACAGGGGATGAAAAACTGTTTTTT. Its protein is CASSVAGTGDEKLFF.

This clonotype was detected ten times or more. The V and J genes are TRBV28 and TRBJ1-6, with D possibly being TRBD1 (5 bases). Germline CDR1 and CDR2: MDHEN and SYDVKM. The CDR3 is 16 amino acids. The V end was cut by 5 bases, the J end by 5 bases, with 16 bases between. The CDR3 loop reads CASSPVRDGNNSPLHF. CDR3 nucleotides: TGTGCCAGCAGTCCCGTCCGGGACGGAAATAATTCACCCCTCCACTTT.

This clonotype was recorded many times. This chain uses TRBV6-5 with TRBJ1-5; a weak D match, TRBD1 (6 bases). The CDR3 contains 14 residues. The germline V gene encodes CDR1 MNHEY and CDR2 SVGAGI. V lost 2 bases to trimming and J lost 7 bases, with 12 bases between them. The CDR3 coding sequence is TGTGCCAGCAGTTACACCAGGGGAGGGCAGCCCCAGCATTTT. It specifies CASSYTRGGQPQHF.

This rearrangement joins TRBV7-9 to TRBJ2-1, with 10 nucleotides matching TRBD1. V trimming: 2 bases; J trimming: 4 bases; junction bases outside the gene matches: 11. Germline CDR1 and CDR2: SEHNR and FQNEAQ (reference sequence). The CDR3 consists of 18 residues. CDR3 nucleotide sequence: TGTGCCAGCAGCTTACCGGGACAGGGGCGCCCAACATACAATGAGCAGTTCTTC. Its translation: CASSLPGQGRPTYNEQFF.

This clonotype has a count of ten or more. The chain links TRBV7-2 to TRBJ2-3, with D maybe TRBD2 (5 bases). CDR1 and CDR2 (germline): SGHTA, FQGNSA. V shed 4 bases and J shed 5 bases, with 16 bases lying between them. This CDR3 spans 15 amino acids. The CDR3 here is CASSSAWERRDTQYF. The CDR3 DNA follows: TGTGCCAGCAGCTCTGCATGGGAGAGACGAGATACGCAGTATTTT.

The rearrangement links TRBV30 to TRBJ2-2; D remains unclear. The germline CDR1 and CDR2 sequences are GTSNPN and SVGIG (reference sequence). V was cut by 5 bases and J by 6 bases, with 7 bases left in between. The CDR3 extends over 11 amino acids. The CDR3 loop reads CAWGGAGELFF. In nucleotides, the CDR3 is TGTGCCTGGGGCGGCGCCGGGGAGCTGTTTTTT.

This clonotype was observed many times. The rearrangement links TRBV9 to TRBJ1-5; maybe TRBD1 (6 bases). Trimming took off 4 bases at V and 0 bases at J, with 11 bases between the two ends. CDR1 is SGDLS and CDR2 is YYNGEE in the germline V gene. The CDR3 totals 15 residues. CDR3 sequence reads: CASSTGHLSNQPQHF. DNA for the CDR3: TGTGCCAGCAGCACGGGACACCTTAGCAATCAGCCCCAGCATTTT.

This clonotype was counted at least ten times. This chain uses TRBV6-1 with TRBJ2-5, with a weak D call TRBD2 (6 bases). Trimming removed 6 bases from V and 5 bases from J, with 13 bases in between. Germline loops: CDR1 MNHNS, CDR2 SASEGT. This CDR3 contains 13 residues. For the CDR3, the DNA is TGTGCCAGCAGGAGTAGCGGCCAGGAGACCCAGTACTTC. It translates to CASRSSGQETQYF.

This clonotype was seen ten or more times. The chain links TRBV2 to TRBJ2-1; a weak D match, TRBD2 (5 bases). Trimming removed 7 bases from V and 10 bases from J, with 17 bases in between. Per the germline V gene, CDR1 is SNHLY and CDR2 is FYNNEI. The CDR3 covers 13 residues. The CDR3 DNA reads as TGTGCCAGCAATCCGGTATTTAGCGCCGAGCAGTTCTTC. It yields the protein CASNPVFSAEQFF.

This clonotype was seen ten or more times. This chain connects TRBV2 to TRBJ2-5, with TRBD2 matching 10 bases. CDR3 length: 14 residues. Germline CDR1 reads SNHLY; CDR2 reads FYNNEI. J gave up 7 bases and V 5 bases, and 7 bases lay outside the gene matches. CDR3 residues: CASSSSGRAPTQYF. CDR3 bases: TGTGCCAGCAGTTCCAGCGGGAGGGCCCCGACCCAGTACTTC. Variable domain in full (rest from reference TRBV2 and TRBJ2-5): EPEVTQTPSHQVTQMGQEVILRCVPISNHLYFYWYRQILGQKVEFLVSFYNNEISEKSEIFDDQFSVERPDGSNFTLKIRSTKLEDSAMYFCASSSSGRAPTQYFGPGTRLLVL.

In its sample, this clonotype was seen many times. The V call is TRBV5-1, the J call TRBJ1-2; D not certain. CDR3 size: 13 residues. Per the germline V gene, CDR1 is SGHRS and CDR2 is YFSETQ. Trimming took 0 bases from V and 6 from J, leaving 9 bases between them. DNA for the CDR3: TGCGCCAGCAGCTTGGATGGGGTGGATGGCTACACCTTC. Amino acid sequence: CASSLDGVDGYTF.

The J gene is TRBJ2-2, the V gene TRBV19; D tentatively reads TRBD1 or TRBD2 (6 bases each). V dropped 2 bases and J dropped 5 bases, with 12 bases sitting between them. The CDR3 runs 15 residues. Germline loops: CDR1 LNHDA, CDR2 SQIVND (reference sequence). As DNA, the CDR3 is TGTGCCAGTAGTATACCCGGGGGCCGGACCGGGGAGCTGTTTTTT. It codes for CASSIPGGRTGELFF.

This clonotype has at least ten counts. The rearrangement uses TRBV10-3 and TRBJ1-3; D may be TRBD1 (6 bases). Trimming pared 3 bases from V and 0 bases from J, leaving 9 bases between. The CDR3 is 15 amino acids. Germline CDR1 and CDR2: ENHRY and SYGVKD. The CDR3 is CAISEDRSSGNTIYF. DNA of the CDR3: TGTGCCATCAGTGAAGACAGGTCCTCTGGAAACACCATATATTTT.

This clonotype was counted ten times or more. V usage is TRBV6-1 and J usage is TRBJ1-5; 7 bases fit TRBD1. This CDR3 is built from 15 residues. Germline CDR1 reads MNHNS; CDR2 reads SASEGT. Trimming took 4 bases from V and 7 from J; bases not matched to a gene: 10. The CDR3 sequence is CASSGEQGWGQPQHF. CDR3 sequence (DNA): TGTGCCAGCAGTGGGGAACAGGGGTGGGGACAGCCCCAGCATTTT.

This clonotype has ten or more counts. The gene calls are TRBV11-2 and TRBJ1-1; the D is unclear. Germline lookup yields CDR1 SGHAT and CDR2 FQNNGV. The CDR3 is 14 amino acids. Trimming removed 4 bases from V and 5 bases from J, with 14 bases in between. The CDR3 nucleotides read TGTGCCAGCAGCTCCCTAAAGGGCCTGACTGAAGCTTTCTTT. Amino acids: CASSSLKGLTEAFF.

This clonotype came up many times. The J gene is TRBJ1-4, the V gene TRBV4-3; no clear D gene. The CDR3 covers 16 residues. The V gene's germline CDR1 is LGHNA and CDR2 YSLEER. Trimming left V 0 bases short and J 7 bases short, with 15 bases between. CDR3 in amino acids: CASSQDLGGLGEKLFF. CDR3 sequence (DNA): TGCGCCAGCAGCCAAGATCTCGGCGGCCTTGGTGAAAAACTGTTTTTT.

This clonotype has at least ten counts. J is TRBJ2-1 and V is TRBV3-1; 7 nucleotides match TRBD2. The CDR3 sequence is 12 residues long. V dropped 5 bases and J dropped 8; count of bases not matched to a gene: 3. In germline, CDR1 is LGHDT, CDR2 YNNKEL (reference sequence). This CDR3 is CASSSREYEQFF. The CDR3, as DNA: TGTGCCAGCAGCTCGCGGGAGTATGAGCAGTTCTTC.

On this clonotype: With a much larger clone just one base away, this may be a read error. The J gene is TRBJ1-1, the V gene TRBV7-2; 7 nucleotides align to TRBD1. Germline CDR1 reads SGHTA; CDR2 reads FQGNSA. The J segment lost 1 base and the V segment lost 2 bases, leaving 1 base of the junction unmatched. This CDR3 has 14 amino acids. The CDR3 DNA reads as TGTGCCAGCAGCTTAAACAGGGGGAACACTGAAGCTTTCTTT. It yields the protein CASSLNRGNTEAFF.

This clonotype has at least ten counts. The V gene is TRBV6-1, the J gene TRBJ2-5, with D perhaps assigned TRBD1 or TRBD2 (5 bases each). Per germline, CDR1 MNHNS and CDR2 SASEGT. This CDR3 is 17 amino acids long. V was cut by 6 bases and J by 3 bases, with 23 bases left in between. The CDR3 DNA follows: TGTGCCAGCAGCCCAGGACCTCGGGACCCAAAGGAAGAGACCCAGTACTTC. Encoded protein: CASSPGPRDPKEETQYF.

This clonotype showed up many times. The chain uses TRBV11-2 and TRBJ1-5, with D uncertain. Trimming removed 5 bases at V and 5 bases at J, with 10 bases between. Germline V gene data show CDR1 as SGHAT and CDR2 as FQNNGV. The CDR3 length is 13 residues. The CDR3 sequence: CASSLKIHQPQHF. For the CDR3, the DNA is TGTGCCAGCAGCCTTAAGATCCATCAGCCCCAGCATTTT.

This clonotype was found many times. The chain is built from TRBV12-3 or TRBV12-4 and TRBJ2-1; 13 bases align to TRBD2. This CDR3 is 15 amino acids long. Trimming took 5 bases from V and 6 from J; bases not matched to a gene: 4. CDR3 residues: CASSVRTSGSNEQFF. CDR3 sequence (DNA): TGTGCCAGCAGTGTCCGGACTAGCGGGAGCAATGAGCAGTTCTTC.

This clonotype was observed many times. The rearrangement joins TRBV20-1 to TRBJ2-1; 14 nucleotides align to TRBD2. V dropped 0 bases and J dropped 9; count of bases not matched to a gene: 10. Looked up from germline, CDR1 is DFQATT and CDR2 is SNEGSKA (reference sequence). This CDR3 region has 17 residues. This CDR3 reads CSARDTPGTSGSSEQFF. DNA of the CDR3: TGCAGTGCTAGAGATACACCCGGGACTAGCGGGAGTAGTGAGCAGTTCTTC.

This clonotype has a count of ten or more. The rearrangement links TRBV7-3 to TRBJ2-1; D is undetermined. V gave up 5 bases and J gave up 0 bases, with 14 bases separating them. There are 16 residues in the CDR3. Per the germline V gene, CDR1 is SGHTA and CDR2 is FQGTGA. CDR3 region: CASSPQPGDSYNEQFF. In DNA, the CDR3 is TGTGCCAGCAGCCCTCAACCCGGCGACTCCTACAATGAGCAGTTCTTC.

In its sample, this clonotype was seen many times. One end of the junction varies from germline; a read error may be responsible. The chain links TRBV5-1 to TRBJ2-7; D might be TRBD1 (6 bases). The germline V gene encodes CDR1 SGHRS and CDR2 YFSETQ. There are 14 residues in the CDR3. This CDR3 is CASSLDSSSYEQYF. DNA of the CDR3: TGTGCCAGCAGCTTGGACAGCAGCTCCTACGAGCAGTACTTC.

This clonotype was observed many times. The genes are TRBV2 and TRBJ1-1; 7 bases are a match to TRBD1. The V gene end was trimmed by 6 bases and the J gene end by 5 bases; junction bases not matched to a gene: 6. Germline lookup yields CDR1 SNHLY and CDR2 FYNNEI. CDR3 length: 13 residues. In DNA, the CDR3 is TGTGCCAGCAGCCGGGACAGACGAACTGAAGCTTTCTTT. Translating gives CASSRDRRTEAFF.